This T cell receptor beta chain was documented in a study of blood T cell repertoires in COVID-19. Study summary: In each case, the material was cDNA or gDNA derived from T cells, B-cell-depleted T cells, or PBMCs.

Clones were sequenced by immunoSEQ multiplex PCR, and TCRdb holds only the in-frame ones, with some missing. Among about 40,000 clones listed, roughly 80% were seen once. The V and J ends lost 4 bases and 8 bases, in that order; junction bases with no gene match: 7. CDR1 is MGHRA, CDR2 YSYEKL, per germline. The CDR3 extends over 15 amino acids. This clone has just one count. This sequence was found in an older woman with acute or convalescent COVID-19. The rearrangement joins TRBV4-1 to TRBJ2-1; the match to TRBD2 covers 11 bases. Sequenced sample: peripheral blood. The chain's CDR3 is CASSRSGRGGDEQFF. In nucleotides, the CDR3 is TGCGCCAGCAGCCGTAGCGGGAGGGGAGGGGATGAGCAGTTCTTC.